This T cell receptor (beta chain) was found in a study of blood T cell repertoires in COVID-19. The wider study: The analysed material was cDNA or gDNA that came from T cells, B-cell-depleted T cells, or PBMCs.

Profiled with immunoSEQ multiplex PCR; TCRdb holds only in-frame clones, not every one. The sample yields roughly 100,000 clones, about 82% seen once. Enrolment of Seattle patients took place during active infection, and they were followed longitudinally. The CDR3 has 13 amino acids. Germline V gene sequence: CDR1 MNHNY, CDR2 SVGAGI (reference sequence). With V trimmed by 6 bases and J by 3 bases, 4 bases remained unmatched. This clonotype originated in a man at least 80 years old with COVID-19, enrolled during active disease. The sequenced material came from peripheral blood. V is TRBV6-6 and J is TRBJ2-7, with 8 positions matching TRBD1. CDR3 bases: TGTGCCAGCAGGGACAGGGTCCTCTACGAGCAGTACTTC. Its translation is CASRDRVLYEQYF.